These T cell receptor beta chains were read from a single sample in a study of identical twins. Via MiXCR, TCRdb re-called the 5' RACE reads, giving one row per CDR3 protein. The sample contains fewer than 500,000 distinct CDR3 sequences, roughly an eighth of which appear only once. The same sample was also studied in work on yellow fever vaccine responses in identical twins.

What was sequenced was CD4+ T cells sorted from blood. The receptors originated from a woman between 18 and 29 years old in good health. Each CDR3 is given with its conserved first and last residue. A D gene is named only where the DNA matches it firmly. Only some rows state a clone size, as once, few, many or a class for expanded clones.

j_call: TRBJ1-5; clone_size: few; d_call: -; v_call: TRBV3-1; cdr3_aa: CASSRGVDQPQHF; cdr3_nt: TGTGCCAGCAGCCGAGGGGTCGATCAGCCCCAGCATTTT
j_call: TRBJ1-1; clone_size: many; d_call: -; v_call: TRBV7-3; cdr3_aa: CASSSPGVHTEAFF; cdr3_nt: TGTGCCAGCAGCTCCCCCGGTGTGCACACTGAAGCTTTCTTT
j_call: TRBJ2-7; clone_size: few; d_call: -; v_call: TRBV12-3/TRBV12-4; cdr3_aa: CASSLATEQYF; cdr3_nt: TGTGCCAGCAGTTTAGCGACCGAGCAGTACTTC
j_call: TRBJ2-3; clone_size: -; d_call: TRBD2; v_call: TRBV5-1; cdr3_aa: CASSLITSGGDSTDTQYF; cdr3_nt: TGCGCCAGCAGCTTGATTACTAGCGGGGGCGATAGCACAGATACGCAGTATTTT
j_call: TRBJ2-5; clone_size: -; d_call: TRBD1; v_call: TRBV7-9; cdr3_aa: CASSPHLTGVRETQYF; cdr3_nt: TGTGCCAGCAGCCCCCACCTAACAGGGGTGAGGGAGACCCAGTACTTC
j_call: TRBJ2-3; clone_size: few; d_call: -; v_call: TRBV11-3; cdr3_aa: CASSPRSEDTQYF; cdr3_nt: TGTGCCAGCAGCCCACGATCTGAAGATACGCAGTATTTT
j_call: TRBJ2-1; clone_size: -; d_call: -; v_call: TRBV5-1; cdr3_aa: CASSQDGTVSYNEQFF; cdr3_nt: TGCGCCAGCAGTCAGGATGGGACGGTCTCCTACAATGAGCAGTTCTTC
j_call: TRBJ2-1; clone_size: -; d_call: -; v_call: TRBV6-1; cdr3_aa: CASSEDGGGPQDNEQFF; cdr3_nt: TGTGCCAGCAGTGAAGATGGGGGGGGGCCCCAGGACAATGAGCAGTTCTTC
j_call: TRBJ1-6; clone_size: many; d_call: -; v_call: TRBV5-1; cdr3_aa: CASSLYTGENSPLHF; cdr3_nt: TGCGCCAGCAGCTTGTATACGGGGGAGAATTCACCCCTCCACTTT
j_call: TRBJ2-1; clone_size: -; d_call: -; v_call: TRBV12-3/TRBV12-4; cdr3_aa: CASSFTRGYNEQFF; cdr3_nt: TGTGCCAGCAGTTTCACCCGGGGATACAATGAGCAGTTCTTC
j_call: TRBJ2-7; clone_size: -; d_call: TRBD2; v_call: TRBV28; cdr3_aa: CAGGAAYEQYF; cdr3_nt: TGTGCGGGAGGGGCAGCCTACGAGCAGTACTTC
j_call: TRBJ2-2; clone_size: many; d_call: -; v_call: TRBV5-1; cdr3_aa: CASSAGTGELFF; cdr3_nt: TGCGCCAGCAGTGCGGGTACCGGGGAGCTGTTTTTT
j_call: TRBJ2-1; clone_size: many; d_call: TRBD2; v_call: TRBV29-1; cdr3_aa: CSVGNGLANNEQFF; cdr3_nt: TGCAGCGTTGGTAATGGACTAGCCAACAATGAGCAGTTCTTC
j_call: TRBJ2-6; clone_size: few; d_call: -; v_call: TRBV5-6; cdr3_aa: CASSFRQSSGANVLTF; cdr3_nt: TGTGCCAGCAGCTTCCGCCAGAGCTCTGGGGCCAACGTCCTGACTTTC
j_call: TRBJ1-3; clone_size: few; d_call: -; v_call: TRBV9; cdr3_aa: CASSVTEVYGNTIYF; cdr3_nt: TGTGCCAGCAGCGTAACGGAGGTTTATGGAAACACCATATATTTT
j_call: TRBJ1-1; clone_size: -; d_call: TRBD1; v_call: TRBV14; cdr3_aa: CASSARDRGRGDTEAFF; cdr3_nt: TGTGCCAGCAGCGCCCGGGACAGGGGGCGGGGGGACACTGAAGCTTTCTTT
j_call: TRBJ2-2; clone_size: -; d_call: -; v_call: TRBV15; cdr3_aa: CATSRDSPGPGVTGELFF; cdr3_nt: TGTGCCACCAGCAGAGATTCCCCCGGACCGGGCGTCACCGGGGAGCTGTTTTTT
j_call: TRBJ2-1; clone_size: few; d_call: -; v_call: TRBV28; cdr3_aa: CASTLGGQFSDNEQFF; cdr3_nt: TGTGCCAGCACCCTCGGGGGTCAATTCTCAGACAATGAGCAGTTCTTC
j_call: TRBJ2-1; clone_size: few; d_call: -; v_call: TRBV6-2/TRBV6-3; cdr3_aa: CAGSQGNEQFF; cdr3_nt: TGTGCCGGATCCCAGGGCAATGAGCAGTTCTTC
j_call: TRBJ2-1; clone_size: many; d_call: -; v_call: TRBV5-1; cdr3_aa: CASSLRPPFSGSWIYEQFF; cdr3_nt: TGCGCCAGCAGCTTGAGGCCCCCTTTCTCGGGATCGTGGATTTATGAGCAGTTCTTC
j_call: TRBJ2-5; clone_size: -; d_call: -; v_call: TRBV10-2; cdr3_aa: CASSRTIPAEETQYF; cdr3_nt: TGCGCCAGCAGCAGGACCATCCCCGCTGAGGAGACCCAGTACTTC
j_call: TRBJ1-4; clone_size: many; d_call: TRBD1; v_call: TRBV25-1; cdr3_aa: CASSPGTESTNEKLFF; cdr3_nt: TGTGCCAGCAGTCCCGGGACAGAGTCAACTAATGAAAAACTGTTTTTT
j_call: TRBJ2-1; clone_size: -; d_call: TRBD1; v_call: TRBV7-2; cdr3_aa: CASSLKGGSTNEQFF; cdr3_nt: TGTGCCAGCAGCTTAAAAGGGGGCAGCACAAATGAGCAGTTCTTC
j_call: TRBJ2-3; clone_size: -; d_call: TRBD1; v_call: TRBV6-1; cdr3_aa: CASRGTGGSTDTQYF; cdr3_nt: TGTGCCAGCAGGGGGACAGGGGGTAGCACAGATACGCAGTATTTT
j_call: TRBJ2-7; clone_size: few; d_call: -; v_call: TRBV14; cdr3_aa: CASSQEGKGSYEQYF; cdr3_nt: TGTGCCAGCAGCCAAGAAGGAAAGGGGTCCTACGAGCAGTACTTC
j_call: TRBJ2-2; clone_size: few; d_call: -; v_call: TRBV4-3; cdr3_aa: CASSQGPTGELFF; cdr3_nt: TGCGCCAGCAGCCAAGGGCCCACCGGGGAGCTGTTTTTT